This T cell receptor beta chain came from a study of blood T cell repertoires in COVID-19. Study background: Collection of acute and convalescent COVID-19 samples took place in the United States, Italy and Spain. Nucleic acid was either cDNA or gDNA, and it came from T cells, B-cell-depleted T cells, or PBMCs.

Trimming cost V 4 bases and J 2 bases; bases outside gene matches: 13. The CDR3 is 18 amino acids. Germline V gene data show CDR1 as SGHRS and CDR2 as YFSETQ. Authors' analysis steps: Nucleated cell counts were estimated from reference gene primer amplification. Clones were sequenced by immunoSEQ multiplex PCR, and TCRdb holds only the in-frame ones, with some missing. From that table come the V and J calls and clone size; the DNA was used to work out D and trimming. The sample holds about 200,000 clones, approximately 81% seen once. The chain couples TRBV5-1 to TRBJ1-5; 9 bases agree with TRBD1. This TCR was recovered from an elderly woman with acute or convalescent COVID-19. The sample was peripheral blood. The CDR3: CASSNSRDREVGNQPQHF. The CDR3, as DNA: TGCGCCAGCAGCAACTCCCGGGACAGGGAGGTCGGCAATCAGCCCCAGCATTTT.